These 3 T cell receptor beta chains share one sample of origin, sequenced in a study of cytomegalovirus exposure and HLA in healthy donors. Use of 60 Vbeta and 13 Jbeta primers characterized the PCR. Assay: immunoSEQ multiplex PCR; the TCRdb copy retains only in-frame clones and omits some. The sample shows 150,000 to 200,000 clones, around 82% of them seen only once. The sample consisted of PBMCs. Every receptor here comes from a woman aged 30 to 39 in good health and CMV-seropositive.

With regard to this clone: One end of the junction does not line up with germline, which may come from a read error. The genes are TRBV5-6 and TRBJ1-2; perhaps TRBD1 as D (6 bases). CDR1 and CDR2 (germline): SGHDT, YYEEEE. The CDR3 has 14 amino acids. The CDR3 DNA sequence: TGTGCCAGCACCTTGGGAGGGGGTAACTATGGCTACACCTTC. This encodes CASTLGGGNYGYTF.

Points on this clone: Other nucleotide sequences in the sample specify the same CDR3. The rearrangement uses TRBV7-3 and TRBJ2-2; no definite D call. V lost 1 base and J 3 bases, leaving 6 bases between the germline ends. Germline V gene sequence: CDR1 SGHTA, CDR2 FQGTGA. The CDR3 is 14 amino acids. The CDR3 coding sequence is TGTGCCAGCAGCTTAAGCGGCTACACCGGGGAGCTGTTTTTT. It translates to CASSLSGYTGELFF.

This chain joins TRBV6-5 and TRBJ1-5; no clear D gene. Germline-derived CDR1 and CDR2 are MNHEY and SVGAGI. Trimming pared 2 bases from V and 4 bases from J, leaving 12 bases between. This CDR3 is built from 15 residues. DNA for the CDR3: TGTGCCAGCAGTTACGGCCTAGGGAGGAATCAGCCCCAGCATTTT. Protein sequence: CASSYGLGRNQPQHF.